The clone carrying this T cell receptor (beta chain) showed up just once. This sample was taken from a study of blood T cell repertoires in COVID-19. V lost 7 bases, J lost 5 bases, and 11 bases lay in between. The germline CDR1 and CDR2 sequences are LNHDA and SQIVND (reference sequence). The CDR3 covers 13 residues. The table came from immunoSEQ multiplex PCR; TCRdb's copy has only in-frame clones and leaves some out. This table holds a few hundred thousand clones, approximately 89% found once. V usage is TRBV19 and J usage is TRBJ2-2, with no clear D. The TCR comes from a woman aged 40 to 55 who had recovered from COVID-19. The sequenced sample consisted of PBMCs or T cells enriched from blood (not recorded which). In DNA form, the CDR3 reads TGTGCCAGTACCCGCTCGAGGACCGGGGAGCTGTTTTTT. Translated, it gives CASTRSRTGELFF. Full variable domain (remainder filled in from reference TRBV19 and TRBJ2-2): DGGITQSPKYLFRKEGQNVTLSCEQNLNHDAMYWYRQDPGQGLRLIYYSQIVNDFQKGDIAEGYSVSREKKESFPLTVTSAQKNPTAFYLCASTRSRTGELFFGEGSRLTVL.